The 21 T cell receptor beta chains given below trace back to one sample, sequenced in a study of Graves' ophthalmopathy and Graves' hyperthyroidism. RNA transcripts served as template for amplifying TCR beta CDR3 sequences. Following a first-round RT-PCR that used HTBI primers, a second-round multiplex PCR was carried out. TCRdb reanalysed the multiplex PCR reads using MiXCR and keeps one entry per CDR3 protein. The sample holds about 700,000 distinct CDR3 sequences, around 40% seen once. Material: peripheral blood. The source of these receptors is an adult man with Graves' ophthalmopathy.

V is TRBV7-2 and J is TRBJ1-6, with TRBD1 as a possible D gene (5 bases). V was cut by 4 bases and J by 10 bases, with 14 bases left in between. The CDR3 contains 14 residues. CDR1 and CDR2 (germline): SGHTA, FQGNSA. This chain's CDR3 is CASSSWGADSPLHF. The CDR3 nucleotides are TGTGCCAGCAGCTCATGGGGCGCAGACTCACCCCTCCACTTT.

This clonotype appeared once. The chain employs TRBV7-2 and TRBJ1-5; D call uncertain. V shed 4 bases and J shed 10 bases, with 11 bases lying between them. Germline-derived CDR1 and CDR2 are SGHTA and FQGNSA. The CDR3 is 12 amino acids. The CDR3 loop reads CASSYSGFPQHF. In nucleotides, the CDR3 is TGTGCCAGCAGCTATTCGGGTTTCCCCCAGCATTTT.

A few counts support this clonotype. CDR3: CASSKMTGRGASYEQYF. The CDR3, as DNA: TGCGCCAGCAGCAAGATGACAGGGCGGGGAGCTAGTTACGAGCAGTACTTC. The chain uses TRBV5-1 and TRBJ2-7, with a weak D call TRBD1 (7 bases). The germline gives CDR1 SGHRS, CDR2 YFSETQ. Trimming cost V 4 bases and J 4 bases, with 24 bases left between them. CDR3 length: 17 amino acids.

The chain is built from TRBV10-3 and TRBJ2-6; D gene unclear. The CDR3 has 15 amino acids. CDR1 and CDR2 (germline): ENHRY, SYGVKD. V lost 10 bases to trimming and J lost 0 bases, with 13 bases between them. DNA for the CDR3: TGTGCCAGCAGAATAGACAACTCTGGGGCCAACGTCCTGACTTTC. This translates into CASRIDNSGANVLTF.

This chain links TRBV13 with TRBJ1-4, with D tentatively TRBD1 (6 bases). Germline CDR1 PRHDT, CDR2 FYEKMQ (reference sequence). The CDR3 has 13 amino acids. The V and J ends lost 6 bases and 8 bases respectively, with 13 bases between them. This CDR3 reads CASSESGAEKLFF. As DNA, the CDR3 is TGTGCCAGCAGTGAATCGGGGGCCGAAAAACTGTTTTTT.

This clonotype has a handful of counts. The J gene is TRBJ2-2, the V gene TRBV2; TRBD2 is a possible D gene (5 bases). Trimming removed 6 bases at V and 7 bases at J, with 15 bases between. CDR3 size: 14 residues. Germline CDR1 SNHLY, CDR2 FYNNEI. The CDR3 DNA is TGTGCCAGCAGGGAGTTTGGAGGCGGCGGGGAGCTGTTTTTT. It translates to CASREFGGGGELFF.

This clonotype has a handful of counts. This chain joins TRBV6-5 and TRBJ1-1; D remains unclear. From germline, CDR1 is MNHEY and CDR2 SVGAGI. The V and J ends lost 6 bases and 6 bases respectively, with 26 bases between them. The CDR3 has 17 residues. CDR3 sequence reads: CASSEYPKAVGNSEAFF. CDR3 nucleotides: TGTGCCAGCAGCGAATACCCTAAGGCAGTTGGTAACTCTGAAGCTTTCTTT.

This clonotype has a count of ten or more. The J gene is TRBJ2-6, the V gene TRBV7-9, with D uncertain. V lost 0 bases, J lost 0 bases, and 6 bases lay in between. Germline CDR1 is SEHNR and CDR2 is FQNEAQ (reference sequence). The CDR3 is 16 residues long. CDR3 DNA: TGTGCCAGCAGCTTAGCGTTTAACTCTGGGGCCAACGTCCTGACTTTC. Residues: CASSLAFNSGANVLTF. The entire variable domain, with the rest obtained from reference TRBV7-9 and TRBJ2-6, is as follows: DTGVSQNPRHKITKRGQNVTFRCDPISEHNRLYWYRQTLGQGPEFLTYFQNEAQLEKSRLLSDRFSAERPKGSFSTLEIQRTEQGDSAMYLCASSLAFNSGANVLTFGAGSRLTVL.

As regards this clonotype: No conserved phenylalanine or tryptophan ends this CDR3, so it is likely a read error. The rearrangement joins TRBV9 to TRBJ1-2; no definite D call. Germline loops: CDR1 SGDLS, CDR2 YYNGEE. The length of the CDR3 is 16 residues. V was shortened by 4 bases and J by 8 bases, with 24 bases between the two germline ends. The CDR3 DNA reads TGTGCCAGCAGCCCATCTCCTAGGGCAGATCGGAGCGGCTACACCCTC. It specifies CASSPSPRADRSGYTL.

For this clonotype: Given a much more abundant clone one base away, this may be a read error. The gene calls are TRBV2 and TRBJ1-2; 9 nucleotides match TRBD1. Germline CDR1 and CDR2: SNHLY and FYNNEI. This CDR3 is built from 15 residues. V trimming: 1 base; J trimming: 9 bases; junction bases outside the gene matches: 9. The CDR3 coding sequence is TGTGCCAGCAGTGAAGAAAGGACAGGGGACTCTAGCTACACCTTC. Its translation: CASSEERTGDSSYTF.

This chain links TRBV2 with TRBJ2-5, with 11 bases lining up with TRBD2. Losses at the gene ends were 2 bases for V and 5 bases for J; bases not matched to a gene: 4. CDR1 and CDR2 from the germline V gene are SNHLY and FYNNEI. The CDR3 loop spans 15 amino acids. For the CDR3, the DNA is TGTGCCAGCAGTGAATGGACTAGCGGGCGGGAGACCCAGTACTTC. It yields the protein CASSEWTSGRETQYF.

This clonotype was recorded at least ten times. The chain couples TRBV15 to TRBJ1-3, with 8 positions matching TRBD1. The CDR3 loop spans 14 amino acids. With 5 bases clipped from V and 5 bases from J, the junction kept 5 bases outside the gene matches. Germline-derived CDR1 and CDR2 are LNHNV and YYDKDF (reference sequence). The chain's CDR3 is CATSRGQARNTIYF. The CDR3 bases are TGTGCCACCAGCCGGGGACAGGCCAGAAACACCATATATTTT.

The chain has TRBV29-1 and TRBJ2-2; 8 bases agree with TRBD1. Unmatched junction bases numbered 3, after V lost 7 bases and J lost 2 bases. The CDR3 is made up of 13 amino acids. Germline V gives CDR1 SQVTM, CDR2 ANQGSEA. This chain's CDR3 is CSDDRGNTGELFF. Here the CDR3 DNA reads TGCAGCGACGACAGGGGCAACACCGGGGAGCTGTTTTTT.

This chain connects TRBV2 to TRBJ1-1, with 7 bases matching TRBD1. The CDR3 has 12 amino acids. Per germline, CDR1 SNHLY and CDR2 FYNNEI. The V segment lost 7 bases and the J segment 8 bases; nucleotides outside the gene matches: 7. This CDR3 reads CASNRQGREAFF. DNA of the CDR3: TGTGCCAGCAACAGACAGGGACGCGAAGCTTTCTTT.

On this clonotype: At one of its ends the junction is not consistent with the germline gene, which may arise from a read error. This chain connects TRBV25-1 to TRBJ1-5; D uncertain. Germline CDR1 and CDR2: MGHDK and SYGVNS. The CDR3 length is 16 residues. CDR3 DNA sequence: TGCGCCAGCAGCCAAGGACTAGCGGGAGGAGAAGAGACCCAGCATTTT. Translating gives CASSQGLAGGEETQHF.

The chain recombines TRBV7-9 with TRBJ2-2; D not resolved. V lost 5 bases to trimming and J lost 8 bases, with 12 bases between them. CDR3 length: 13 amino acids. Germline V gene sequence: CDR1 SEHNR, CDR2 FQNEAQ (reference sequence). The CDR3 sequence is CASSGRPRGELFF. As DNA, the CDR3 is TGTGCCAGCAGCGGCAGACCTCGGGGGGAGCTGTTTTTT.

The chain uses TRBV15 and TRBJ1-2, with D unresolved. V was shortened by 0 bases and J by 4 bases, with 3 bases between the two germline ends. This CDR3 is built from 12 residues. The germline V gene encodes CDR1 LNHNV and CDR2 YYDKDF (reference sequence). The CDR3 is CATSRDPYGYTF. CDR3 nucleotide sequence: TGTGCCACCAGCAGAGACCCCTATGGCTACACCTTC.

In its sample, this clonotype was seen a few times. The V and J genes are TRBV5-1 and TRBJ1-4; D remains ambiguous. This CDR3 has 12 residues. Trimming cost V 4 bases and J 4 bases, with 5 bases left between them. Germline V gene data show CDR1 as SGHRS and CDR2 as YFSETQ. In DNA form, the CDR3 reads TGCGCCAGCAGCGCCGATAATGAAAAACTGTTTTTT. It yields the protein CASSADNEKLFF.

The chain employs TRBV2 and TRBJ1-1; the D gene is possibly TRBD1 (5 bases). CDR1 and CDR2 from the germline V gene are SNHLY and FYNNEI. CDR3 length equals 14 residues. The V end lost 5 bases, the J end lost 1 base, and 11 bases lay between the germline ends. The CDR3 is CASSQGPKNTEAFF. DNA for the CDR3: TGTGCCAGCAGTCAGGGACCTAAGAACACTGAAGCTTTCTTT.

The chain links TRBV10-3 to TRBJ2-7; either TRBD1 or TRBD2 may fit D (5 bases each). With 3 bases removed from V and 3 bases from J, the gap between germline ends came to 21 bases. Germline CDR1 ENHRY, CDR2 SYGVKD. This CDR3 region has 17 residues. CDR3 loop: CAISEIRGSGTYYEQYF. CDR3 coding DNA: TGTGCCATCAGTGAAATTCGGGGATCAGGGACGTACTACGAGCAGTACTTC.

V gene TRBV29-1 combines with J gene TRBJ2-5, with TRBD2 identical over 8 bases. From germline, CDR1 is SQVTM and CDR2 ANQGSEA. The CDR3 is 12 residues long. The CDR3 nucleotides read TGCAGTGTGGGGACGGGGGGGGAGACCCAGTACTTC. Its protein is CSVGTGGETQYF.